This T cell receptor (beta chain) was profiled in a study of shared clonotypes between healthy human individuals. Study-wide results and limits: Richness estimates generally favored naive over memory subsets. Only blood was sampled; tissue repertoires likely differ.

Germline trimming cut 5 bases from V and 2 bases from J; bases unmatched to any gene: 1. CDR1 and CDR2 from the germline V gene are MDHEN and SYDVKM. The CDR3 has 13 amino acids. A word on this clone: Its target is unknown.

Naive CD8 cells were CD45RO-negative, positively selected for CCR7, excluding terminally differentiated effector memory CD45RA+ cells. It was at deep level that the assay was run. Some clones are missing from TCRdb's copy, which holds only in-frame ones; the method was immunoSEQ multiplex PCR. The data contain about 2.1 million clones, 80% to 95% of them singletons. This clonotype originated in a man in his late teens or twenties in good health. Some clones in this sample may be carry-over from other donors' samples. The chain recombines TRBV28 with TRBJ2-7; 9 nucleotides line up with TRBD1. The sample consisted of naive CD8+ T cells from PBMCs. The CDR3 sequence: CASSRDRAYEQYF. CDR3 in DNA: TGTGCCAGCAGTCGGGACAGGGCCTACGAGCAGTACTTC.